This record covers a single TCR beta chain. Repertoires were generated with immunoSEQ multiplex PCR, while TCRdb's copy carries only in-frame clones and drops some. Among some 51,000 clones listed, 94% were seen once. This specimen comes from a study of T cell changes during pregnancy in multiple sclerosis. The germline V gene has CDR1 SGHTA and CDR2 FQGNSA. Trimming took 7 bases from V and 7 from J, leaving 19 bases between them. There are 14 residues in the CDR3. The chain couples TRBV7-2 to TRBJ1-2, with D possibly TRBD1 on 5 matching bases. The sample in question was CD4+ T cells from peripheral blood mononuclear cells, obtained in the second trimester of pregnancy. The sequence derives from a female donor with multiple sclerosis, enrolled in a pregnancy study. The CDR3 protein is CASNPYQGTGGYTF. In DNA form, the CDR3 reads TGTGCCAGCAACCCCTATCAGGGTACTGGTGGCTACACCTTC.